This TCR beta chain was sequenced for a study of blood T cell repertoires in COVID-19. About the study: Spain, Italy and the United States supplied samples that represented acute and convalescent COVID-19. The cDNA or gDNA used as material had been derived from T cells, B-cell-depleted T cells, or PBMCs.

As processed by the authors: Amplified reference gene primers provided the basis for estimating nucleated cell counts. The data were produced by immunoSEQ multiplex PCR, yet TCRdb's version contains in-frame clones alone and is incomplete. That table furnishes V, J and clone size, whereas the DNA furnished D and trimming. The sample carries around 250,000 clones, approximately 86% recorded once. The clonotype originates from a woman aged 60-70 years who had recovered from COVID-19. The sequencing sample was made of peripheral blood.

The CDR3: CASSPRGRAELFF. The CDR3 nucleotides are TGTGCCAGCAGCCCCAGGGGGCGGGCGGAACTGTTTTTT. V and J are TRBV5-8 and TRBJ1-4; 8 positions agree with TRBD1. CDR3 length: 13 residues. With 4 bases clipped from V and 12 bases from J, the junction kept 8 bases outside the gene matches. CDR1 is SGHTS, CDR2 YDEGEE, per germline. The whole variable domain, remainder taken from reference TRBV5-8 and TRBJ1-4, is EAGVTQSPTHLIKTRGQQATLRCSPISGHTSVYWYQQALGLGLQFLLWYDEGEERNRGNFPPRFSGRQFPNYSSELNVNALELEDSALYLCASSPRGRAELFFGSGTQLSVL.